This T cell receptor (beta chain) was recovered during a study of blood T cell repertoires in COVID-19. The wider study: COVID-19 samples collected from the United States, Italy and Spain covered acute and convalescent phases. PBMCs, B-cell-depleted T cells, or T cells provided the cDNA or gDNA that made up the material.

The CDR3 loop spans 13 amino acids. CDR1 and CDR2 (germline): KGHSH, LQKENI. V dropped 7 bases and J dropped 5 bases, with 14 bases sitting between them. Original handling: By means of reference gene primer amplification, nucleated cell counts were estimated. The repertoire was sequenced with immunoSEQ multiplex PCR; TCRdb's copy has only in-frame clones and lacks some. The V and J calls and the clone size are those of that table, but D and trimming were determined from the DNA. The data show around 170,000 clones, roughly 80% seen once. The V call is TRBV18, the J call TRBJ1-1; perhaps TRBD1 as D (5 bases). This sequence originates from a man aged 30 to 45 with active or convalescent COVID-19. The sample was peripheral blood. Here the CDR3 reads CASLQGFATEAFF. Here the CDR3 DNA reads TGTGCCAGCTTGCAGGGATTCGCGACTGAAGCTTTCTTT.